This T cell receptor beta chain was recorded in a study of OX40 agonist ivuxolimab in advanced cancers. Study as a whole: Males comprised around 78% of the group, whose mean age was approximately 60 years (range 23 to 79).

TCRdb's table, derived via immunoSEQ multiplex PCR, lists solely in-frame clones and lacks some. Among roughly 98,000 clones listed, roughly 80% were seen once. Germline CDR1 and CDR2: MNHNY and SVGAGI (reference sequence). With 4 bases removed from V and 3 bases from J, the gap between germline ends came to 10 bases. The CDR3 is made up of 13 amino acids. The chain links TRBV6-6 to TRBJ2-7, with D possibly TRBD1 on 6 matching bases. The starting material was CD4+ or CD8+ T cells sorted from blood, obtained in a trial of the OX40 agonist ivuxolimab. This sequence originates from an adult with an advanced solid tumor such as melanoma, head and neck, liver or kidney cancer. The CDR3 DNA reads TGTGCCAGCAGTTTCCCGGACAGCTACGAGCAGTACTTC. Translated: CASSFPDSYEQYF.